The clone carrying this TCR beta chain appeared a few times. Each patient went into thyroid surgery without having received any treatment. TCRdb called clones again from the PCR reads with MiXCR. The table records about 12,000 clones, roughly 33% of them present only once. V gave up 3 bases and J gave up 7 bases, with 10 bases separating them. The CDR3 contains 14 residues. The germline gives CDR1 WNHNN, CDR2 SYGVQD (reference sequence). This sample stems from a study of metastatic and nonmetastatic thyroid tumors. Study-level background: Where malignant and benign thyroid patients were concerned, repertoires were compared across blood and tumor or nodule tissue.

The source of this sequence is a female donor with papillary thyroid cancer or a benign thyroid nodule (not recorded which). Some clones in this sample may be carry-over from other donors' samples. This rearrangement joins TRBV10-1 to TRBJ1-6; D may be TRBD1 (6 bases). Sequenced material: tumor tissue. The DNA for the CDR3 is TGCGCCAGCAGTGAAGGAGGGGGAAATTCACCCCTCCACTTT. Translated: CASSEGGGNSPLHF.